This entry is about one T cell receptor beta chain. Its antigen is undetermined. This sample was taken from a study of shared clonotypes between healthy human individuals. General study points: Four donors held about 4.6% of naive CD4 clonotypes in common. In the sorted subsets, rarefaction showed sequencing was incomplete despite large depth. Clonotypes not shared had lower generation probabilities than those common to all four donors.

Several immunoSEQ 96-well plates shared each subset's DNA, each plate a replicate. Here immunoSEQ multiplex PCR was the method, and the copy in TCRdb shows in-frame clones only, minus some. This table holds under 85,000 clones, about 65% found once. The trim removed 6 bases at V and 4 bases at J, leaving 15 bases unmatched. The CDR3 spans 17 residues. CDR1 MGHDK and CDR2 SYGVNS come from the germline V gene. V gene TRBV25-1 combines with J gene TRBJ2-5, with 9 bases that match TRBD1. The sequence was collected from a man aged 25-45 years in good health. The sequencing sample was made of memory CD8+ T cells sorted from blood. Subset specified: CD45RO+ cells pooled with CCR7-negative TemRA cells. CDR3 in DNA: TGTGCCAGCAGCTCCCCCAGCGGGACAGGGACGGGAGAGACCCAGTACTTC. Translating it yields CASSSPSGTGTGETQYF.